Below, one T cell receptor beta chain is given with its context. The source of the sample is a study of blood T cell repertoires in COVID-19. Assay used: immunoSEQ multiplex PCR; TCRdb lists only in-frame clones, some missing. This table has around 450,000 clones, around 90% appearing once. The CDR3 consists of 14 residues. CDR1 and CDR2 from the germline V gene are SGHAT and FQNNGV. The V gene lost 1 base and the J gene lost 3 bases, with 9 bases spanning the gap. The clonotype was recovered from a woman between 18 and 29 years old who had recovered from COVID-19. Sequenced material: PBMCs or T cells enriched from blood (not recorded which). V gene TRBV11-2 combines with J gene TRBJ1-1; D is undetermined. CDR3 sequence (DNA): TGTGCCAGCAGCTTAGTCGGCGGGGACACTGAAGCTTTCTTT. Translated: CASSLVGGDTEAFF. Full variable domain (missing parts from reference TRBV11-2 and TRBJ1-1): EAGVAQSPRYKIIEKRQSVAFWCNPISGHATLYWYQQILGQGPKLLIQFQNNGVVDDSQLPKDRFSAERLKGVDSTLKIQPAKLEDSAVYLCASSLVGGDTEAFFGQGTRLTVV.